This TCR beta chain was retrieved from a study of multiple sclerosis patients with progressive multifocal leukoencephalopathy. Worth noting for this clone: What it binds is unknown.

CDR1 is SQVTM and CDR2 is ANQGSEA in the germline V gene. V was cut by 0 bases and J by 7 bases, with 12 bases left in between. This CDR3 spans 13 amino acids. The time point is: about a year of natalizumab therapy. Longitudinal control samples came from natalizumab-treated multiple sclerosis patients without PML. All PML patients were female, and all patients had earlier interferon beta. The assay was run at survey level. Generated by immunoSEQ multiplex PCR, the TCRdb table keeps only in-frame clones and is missing some. Of about 30,000 clones in the sample, almost 90% were seen once. Findings and limits, study-wide: TRBV and TRBJ usage showed no common pattern when PML developed.

The rearrangement links TRBV29-1 to TRBJ1-2; D may be TRBD1 (5 bases). The clonotype was recovered from a human donor with multiple sclerosis. The specimen comprised PBMCs, sampled from a patient treated with natalizumab. CDR3 DNA sequence: TGCAGCGTTGAAGACCGGGACTTTCTTGGCTACACCTTC. Amino acids: CSVEDRDFLGYTF.